This T cell receptor beta chain was observed in a study of T-cell memory formation after mild COVID-19. Study-wide results and caveats: Clones that got smaller from day 15 to 85 had even CD4/CD8, while clones growing later tipped toward CD4+. Confirmation was lacking for SARS-CoV-2 specificity of second-wave clones that peaked on day 37.

Germline assignment: CDR1 SGHTA and CDR2 FQGTGA. V shed 6 bases and J shed 5 bases, with 11 bases lying between them. The CDR3 contains 13 residues. Barcoded TCR alpha and TCR beta cDNA libraries with UMIs came from 5'RACE using constant-segment primers. TCRdb re-derived calls from the 5' RACE reads in MiXCR, one entry per CDR3 protein. The sample has approximately 260,000 distinct CDR3 sequences, roughly 15% seen once. To note about this clonotype: Its antigen is undetermined.

The material sequenced was PBMCs or a T cell subset sorted from them (not recorded which). The TCR sequence derives from a man between 18 and 29 years old who had mild COVID-19 (a few samples of this study predate the infection). Cell type and time point are not known. V usage is TRBV7-3 and J usage is TRBJ2-1; unclear D gene. The CDR3 DNA reads TGTGCCAGCAGTCCATCTCAAGACAATGAGCAGTTCTTC. It codes for CASSPSQDNEQFF.